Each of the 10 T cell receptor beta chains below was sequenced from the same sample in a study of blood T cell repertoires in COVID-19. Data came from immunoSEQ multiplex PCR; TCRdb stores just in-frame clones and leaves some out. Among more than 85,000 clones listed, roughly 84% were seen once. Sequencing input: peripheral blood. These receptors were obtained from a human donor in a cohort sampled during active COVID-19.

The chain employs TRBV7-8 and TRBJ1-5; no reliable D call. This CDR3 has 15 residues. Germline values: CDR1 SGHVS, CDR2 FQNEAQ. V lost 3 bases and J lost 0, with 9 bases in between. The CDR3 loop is CASSFAVNSNQPQHF. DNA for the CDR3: TGTGCCAGCAGCTTCGCAGTCAATAGCAATCAGCCCCAGCATTTT.

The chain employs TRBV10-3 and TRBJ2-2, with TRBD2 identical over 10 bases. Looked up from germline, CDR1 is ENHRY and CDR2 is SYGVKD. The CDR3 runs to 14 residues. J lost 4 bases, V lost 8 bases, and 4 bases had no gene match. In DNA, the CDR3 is TGTGCCATCCAGCGGGGGGGCGGCACCGGGGAGCTGTTTTTT. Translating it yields CAIQRGGGTGELFF.

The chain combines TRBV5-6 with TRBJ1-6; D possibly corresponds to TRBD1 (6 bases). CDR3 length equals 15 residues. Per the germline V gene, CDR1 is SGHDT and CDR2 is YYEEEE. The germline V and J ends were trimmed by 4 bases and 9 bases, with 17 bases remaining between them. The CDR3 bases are TGTGCCAGCAGCGAGAAGAACTTCAGGGGTTCACCCCTCCACTTT. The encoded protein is CASSEKNFRGSPLHF.

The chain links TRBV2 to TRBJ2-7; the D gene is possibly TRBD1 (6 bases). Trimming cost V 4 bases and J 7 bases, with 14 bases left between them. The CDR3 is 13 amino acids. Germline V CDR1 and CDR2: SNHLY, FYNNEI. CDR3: CASSGGQGSEQYF. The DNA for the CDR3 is TGTGCCAGCAGTGGGGGGCAGGGGAGTGAGCAGTACTTC.

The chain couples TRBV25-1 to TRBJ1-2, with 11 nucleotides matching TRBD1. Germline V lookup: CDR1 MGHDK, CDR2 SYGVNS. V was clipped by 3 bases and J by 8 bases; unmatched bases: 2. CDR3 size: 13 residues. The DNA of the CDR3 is TGTGCCAGCAGTGACCGGGACAGGGGGGGCTACACCTTC. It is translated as CASSDRDRGGYTF.

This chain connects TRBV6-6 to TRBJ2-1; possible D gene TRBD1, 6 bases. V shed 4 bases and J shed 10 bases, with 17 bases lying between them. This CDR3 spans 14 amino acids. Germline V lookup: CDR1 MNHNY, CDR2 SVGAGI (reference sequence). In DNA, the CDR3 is TGTGCCAGCAGTTTACAGGGACCTTATAGGGAGCAGTTCTTC. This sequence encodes CASSLQGPYREQFF.

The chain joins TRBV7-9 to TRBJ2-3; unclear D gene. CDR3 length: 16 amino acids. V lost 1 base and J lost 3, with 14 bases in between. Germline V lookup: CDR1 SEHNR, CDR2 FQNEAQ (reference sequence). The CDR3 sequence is CASSLGLSTGTDTQYF. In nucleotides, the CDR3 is TGTGCCAGCAGCTTAGGGCTTTCGACCGGGACAGATACGCAGTATTTT.

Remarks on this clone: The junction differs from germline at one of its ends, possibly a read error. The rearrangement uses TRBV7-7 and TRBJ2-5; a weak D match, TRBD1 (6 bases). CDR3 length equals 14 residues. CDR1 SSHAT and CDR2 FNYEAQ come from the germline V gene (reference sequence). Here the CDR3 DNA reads TGTGCTAGCAGCCCCACAGGGCACCAAGAGACCCAGTACTTC. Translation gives CASSPTGHQETQYF.

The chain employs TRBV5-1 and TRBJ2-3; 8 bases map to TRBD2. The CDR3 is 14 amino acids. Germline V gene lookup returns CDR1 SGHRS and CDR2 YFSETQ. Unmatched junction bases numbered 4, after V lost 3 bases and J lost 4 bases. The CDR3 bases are TGCGCCAGCAGCTCCCCGGGGGGGGCAGATACGCAGTATTTT. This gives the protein CASSSPGGADTQYF.

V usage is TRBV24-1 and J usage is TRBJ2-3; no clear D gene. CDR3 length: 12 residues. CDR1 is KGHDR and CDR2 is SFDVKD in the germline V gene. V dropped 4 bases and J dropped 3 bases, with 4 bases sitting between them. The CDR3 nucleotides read TGTGCCACCAGTGACCAGACAGATACGCAGTATTTT. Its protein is CATSDQTDTQYF.